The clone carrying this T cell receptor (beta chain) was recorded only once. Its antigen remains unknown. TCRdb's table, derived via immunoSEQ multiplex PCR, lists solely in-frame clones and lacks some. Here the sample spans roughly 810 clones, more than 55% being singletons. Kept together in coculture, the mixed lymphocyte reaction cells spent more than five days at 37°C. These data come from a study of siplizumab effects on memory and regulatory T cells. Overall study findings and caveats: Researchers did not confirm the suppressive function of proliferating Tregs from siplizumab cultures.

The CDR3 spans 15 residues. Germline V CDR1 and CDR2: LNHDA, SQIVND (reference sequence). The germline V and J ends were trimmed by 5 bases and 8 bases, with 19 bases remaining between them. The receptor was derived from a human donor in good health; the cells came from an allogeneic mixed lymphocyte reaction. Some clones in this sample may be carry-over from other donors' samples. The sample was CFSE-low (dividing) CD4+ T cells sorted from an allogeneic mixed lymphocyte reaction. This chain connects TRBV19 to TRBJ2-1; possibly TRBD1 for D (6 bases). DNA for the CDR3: TGTGCCAGTAGTTCCCAGGGGTACTCTCTCGATGAGCAGTTCTTC. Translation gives CASSSQGYSLDEQFF.